This is a list of T cell receptor beta chains from one sample in a study of blood T cell repertoires in COVID-19. Libraries were prepared by immunoSEQ multiplex PCR; TCRdb keeps only in-frame clonotypes and omits some of them. The table lists roughly 280,000 clones, about nine tenths of them singletons. Sequenced sample: PBMCs or T cells enriched from blood (not recorded which). Every receptor here comes from a woman aged 55-69 years who had recovered from COVID-19. Both conserved end residues are part of each CDR3. Fields, in order: V gene, CDR3 length, D gene, clone size, J gene, CDR3 DNA, CDR3 protein. The D gene is left open where the match is weak. Not every row has a clone size; where given, it reads once, few, many or a size class.

>TRBV6-5|14|-|many|TRBJ1-2
TGTGCCAGCAGTTACTCGACGGGAGGCTATGGCTACACCTTC
CASSYSTGGYGYTF
>TRBV6-1|15|TRBD1|-|TRBJ1-2
TGTGCCAGCAGTGAAGGGTCGACAGGGGGATATGGCTACACCTTC
CASSEGSTGGYGYTF
>TRBV7-2|13|-|once|TRBJ1-6
TGTGCCAGCAGCTTGGGAGGTGTCTCACCCCTCCACTTT
CASSLGGVSPLHF
>TRBV27|13|-|-|TRBJ2-5
TGTGCCAGCAGTTTAGACAGAAGGGAGACCCAGTACTTC
CASSLDRRETQYF
>TRBV28|16|TRBD2|-|TRBJ2-1
TGTGCCAGCAGTCCCCTCTCTAGCGGGAGGCGCTGGGAGCAGTTCTTC
CASSPLSSGRRWEQFF
>TRBV28|13|-|-|TRBJ2-1
TGTGCCAGCACACCGGGGGGCCTCAATGAGCAGTTCTTC
CASTPGGLNEQFF
>TRBV30|14|TRBD2|-|TRBJ2-7
TGTGCCTGGAGGACAGCGGGGGGGCCGCGAGAGCAGTACTTC
CAWRTAGGPREQYF
>TRBV11-3|13|-|-|TRBJ2-7
TGTGCCAGCAGCTCACAAACAGGGTCCGAGCAGTACTTC
CASSSQTGSEQYF
>TRBV29-1|13|-|-|TRBJ2-7
TGCAGCGTTGATGCGGAGGGTTCCTACGAGCAGTACTTC
CSVDAEGSYEQYF
>TRBV25-1|13|-|-|TRBJ1-1
TGTGCCAGCAGTCAGGGCCTAGGGACTGAAGCTTTCTTT
CASSQGLGTEAFF
>TRBV4-2|17|-|-|TRBJ1-6
TGTGCCAGCAGCCAACCCTCAGGGGTTTTAGTGAATTCACCCCTCCACTTT
CASSQPSGVLVNSPLHF
>TRBV6-5|14|-|-|TRBJ1-5
TGTGCCAGCAGCCCAGATTTTAGCAATCAGCCCCAGCATTTT
CASSPDFSNQPQHF
>TRBV2|11|-|-|TRBJ2-5
TGTGCCAGAGGACAGCAAGAGACCCAGTACTTC
CARGQQETQYF
>TRBV11-2|18|-|-|TRBJ1-6
TGTGCCAGCAGCCCCTATCCCCGGGACAAGACCCTTAATTCACCCCTCCACTTT
CASSPYPRDKTLNSPLHF
>TRBV10-3|15|TRBD1|-|TRBJ2-1
TGTGCCATCAGTGACCCGACAGGGGTTTACAATGAGCAGTTCTTC
CAISDPTGVYNEQFF
>TRBV9|14|TRBD1|-|TRBJ1-4
TGTGCCAGCAGCGTAGGGACAGGAGCTGAAAAACTGTTTTTT
CASSVGTGAEKLFF
>TRBV30|13|-|-|TRBJ1-1
TGTGCCTGGAGTAGGGCAGGGGACACTGAAGCTTTCTTT
CAWSRAGDTEAFF
>TRBV28|15|-|-|TRBJ2-7
TGTGCCAGCTTATCTGCGGGGGCGAACTCCTACGAGCAGTACTTC
CASLSAGANSYEQYF
>TRBV2|15|-|-|TRBJ1-6
TGTGCCTCTACCGGGACACCACCCTATAATTCACCCCTCCACTTT
CASTGTPPYNSPLHF
>TRBV7-6|13|TRBD2|-|TRBJ2-7
TGTGCCAGTTCACTAGCGGAGACCTACGAGCAGTACTTC
CASSLAETYEQYF
>TRBV5-1|16|TRBD1|-|TRBJ2-5
TGCGCCAGCAGCTTGGGACAGGGGGAGGTTCAAGAGACCCAGTACTTC
CASSLGQGEVQETQYF
>TRBV5-1|13|-|-|TRBJ1-6
TGCGCCAGCTGCGAACCGGGTAATTCACCCCTCCACTTT
CASCEPGNSPLHF
>TRBV4-1|15|TRBD2|-|TRBJ2-1
TGCGCCAGCAGCCAAGGGGGTAGCGGGAGGGGTGAGCAGTTCTTC
CASSQGGSGRGEQFF
>TRBV19|16|TRBD1|-|TRBJ2-3
TGTGCCAGTAGTAGTCTAGGGACAGGGGGATCAGATACGCAGTATTTT
CASSSLGTGGSDTQYF
>TRBV4-1|16|TRBD2|-|TRBJ2-5
TGCGCCAGCAGCCAAGGTAGCGGGGGGATACAAGAGACCCAGTACTTC
CASSQGSGGIQETQYF
>TRBV29-1|13|-|-|TRBJ1-1
TGCAGCGTTGAAGATAGGGGAGGGACTGAAGCTTTCTTT
CSVEDRGGTEAFF
>TRBV11-3|14|-|-|TRBJ2-7
TGTGCCAGCAGCCTCGCGGCGGGGTCCTACGAGCAGTACTTC
CASSLAAGSYEQYF
>TRBV9|17|TRBD2|-|TRBJ2-1
TGTGCCAGCAGCGTACTAGCGGGGGGGAGCTCCTACAATGAGCAGTTCTTC
CASSVLAGGSSYNEQFF
>TRBV3-1/TRBV3-2|14|-|-|TRBJ2-3
TGTGCCAGCAGCCGAACACCTAGCACAGATACGCAGTATTTT
CASSRTPSTDTQYF
>TRBV6-5|13|TRBD1|-|TRBJ2-1
TGTGCCAGTACCGGGACAGGCTTAAATGAGCAGTTCTTC
CASTGTGLNEQFF
>TRBV19|16|-|-|TRBJ1-5
TGTGCCAGTAGCGGGCAGGGTACGGTCATAGATCAGCCCCAGCATTTT
CASSGQGTVIDQPQHF
>TRBV24-1|16|TRBD2|-|TRBJ2-1
TGTGCCACCAGTGACTTAGCGGGCTTCTCCTACAATGAGCAGTTCTTC
CATSDLAGFSYNEQFF
>TRBV7-2|15|-|-|TRBJ1-1
TGTGCCAGCAGCTTATTAGGCCCGGCGGGGTCTGAAGCTTTCTTT
CASSLLGPAGSEAFF
>TRBV2|14|-|-|TRBJ1-5
TGTGCCAGCAGCAGGGAACATAGCAATCAGCCCCAGCATTTT
CASSREHSNQPQHF